This T cell receptor beta chain stems from a study of breast tumors, draining lymph nodes, adjacent tissues. This clonotype was seen a few times. The antigen is not known. Just one base apart from a much larger clone, this may be a read error. Because the CDR3 is missing its conserved closing phenylalanine or tryptophan, this is likely a read error. Samples came from axillary lymph nodes draining the breast cancer. Each CDR3 protein gets one entry after TCRdb re-called the multiplex PCR reads with MiXCR. This sample has 130,000 or so distinct CDR3 sequences, with approximately 22% found just once. Regarding the study as a whole: Data only fit, rather than demonstrated, lymph node origin of most tumor T cells. The data were judged consistent with most tumor T cells coming from lymph node and expanding in tumor.

The sequence was obtained from a female donor with breast cancer. Some clones in this sample may be carry-over from other donors' samples. Sequencing was performed on axillary lymph node tissue.

The CDR3 loop reads CASLRQGDEQYL. The CDR3 nucleotides are TGCGCCAGTCTTAGACAGGGGGACGAGCAGTACCTC. The chain employs TRBV10-2 and TRBJ2-7, with TRBD1 identical over 9 bases. The CDR3 covers 12 residues. Germline V gene data show CDR1 as WSHSY and CDR2 as SAAADI. The ends lost 9 bases at V and 5 bases at J; junction bases unmatched: 5.